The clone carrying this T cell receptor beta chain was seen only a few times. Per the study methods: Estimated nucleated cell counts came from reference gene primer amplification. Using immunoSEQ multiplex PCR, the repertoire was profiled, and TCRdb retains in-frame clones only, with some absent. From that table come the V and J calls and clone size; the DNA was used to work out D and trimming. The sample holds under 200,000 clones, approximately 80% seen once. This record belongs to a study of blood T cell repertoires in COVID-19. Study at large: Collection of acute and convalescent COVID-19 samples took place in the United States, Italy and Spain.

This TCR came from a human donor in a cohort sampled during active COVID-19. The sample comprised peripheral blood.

The CDR3 DNA reads TGTGCCAGCAGCCAGGCCGGAAACACCATATATTTT. Translated, it gives CASSQAGNTIYF. The chain has TRBV3-1 (or the pseudogene TRBV3-2) and TRBJ1-3; D remains ambiguous. The length of the CDR3 is 12 residues. Germline lookup yields CDR1 LGHDT and CDR2 YNNKEL (reference sequence). Trimming cost V 3 bases and J 4 bases, with 4 bases left between them.